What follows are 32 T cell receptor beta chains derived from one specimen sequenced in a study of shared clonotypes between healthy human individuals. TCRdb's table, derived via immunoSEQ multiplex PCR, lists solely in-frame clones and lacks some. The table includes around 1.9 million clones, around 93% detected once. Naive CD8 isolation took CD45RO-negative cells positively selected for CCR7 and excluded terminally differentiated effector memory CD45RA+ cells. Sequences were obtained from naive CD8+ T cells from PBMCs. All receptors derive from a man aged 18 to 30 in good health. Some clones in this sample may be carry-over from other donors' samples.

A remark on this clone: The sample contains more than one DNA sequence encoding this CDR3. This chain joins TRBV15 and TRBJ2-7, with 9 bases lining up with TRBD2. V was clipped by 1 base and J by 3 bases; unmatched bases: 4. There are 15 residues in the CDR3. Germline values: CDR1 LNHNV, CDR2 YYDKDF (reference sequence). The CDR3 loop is CATSRGAGGSYEQYF. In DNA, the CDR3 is TGTGCCACCAGCAGAGGTGCGGGAGGGAGCTACGAGCAGTACTTC.

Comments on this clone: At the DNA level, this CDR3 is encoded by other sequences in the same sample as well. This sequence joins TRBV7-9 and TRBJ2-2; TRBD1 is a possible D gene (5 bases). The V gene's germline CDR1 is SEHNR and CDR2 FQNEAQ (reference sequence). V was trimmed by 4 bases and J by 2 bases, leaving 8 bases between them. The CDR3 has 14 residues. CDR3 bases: TGTGCCAGCAGCTCGGACACAAACACCGGGGAGCTGTTTTTT. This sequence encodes CASSSDTNTGELFF.

The DNA for the CDR3 is TGTGCCAGCAGTACAACGCCGGGGGGGGCTAGCGGGAGGCACAATGAGCAGTTCTTC. It yields the protein CASSTTPGGASGRHNEQFF. The rearrangement links TRBV2 to TRBJ2-1; 11 bases map to TRBD2. Germline values: CDR1 SNHLY, CDR2 FYNNEI. The CDR3 is 19 residues long. V shed 5 bases, J shed 5 bases, and the junction held 17 bases outside the gene matches.

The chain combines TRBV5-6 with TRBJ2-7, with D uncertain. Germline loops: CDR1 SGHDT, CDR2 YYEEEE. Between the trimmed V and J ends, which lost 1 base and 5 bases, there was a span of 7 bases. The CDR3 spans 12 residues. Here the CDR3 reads CASSLYPHEQYF. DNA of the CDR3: TGTGCCAGCAGCTTGTACCCCCACGAGCAGTACTTC.

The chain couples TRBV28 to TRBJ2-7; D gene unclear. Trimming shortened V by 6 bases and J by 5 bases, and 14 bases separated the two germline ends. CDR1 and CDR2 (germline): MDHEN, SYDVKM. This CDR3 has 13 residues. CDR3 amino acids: CASRNRAPHEQYF. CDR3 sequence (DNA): TGTGCCAGCAGAAACCGGGCCCCACACGAGCAGTACTTC.

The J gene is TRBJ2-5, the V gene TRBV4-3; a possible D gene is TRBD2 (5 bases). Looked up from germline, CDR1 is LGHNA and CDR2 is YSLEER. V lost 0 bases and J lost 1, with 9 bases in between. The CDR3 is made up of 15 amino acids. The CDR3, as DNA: TGCGCCAGCAGCCAAGAGGCGGCGGGCCAAGAGACCCAGTACTTC. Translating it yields CASSQEAAGQETQYF.

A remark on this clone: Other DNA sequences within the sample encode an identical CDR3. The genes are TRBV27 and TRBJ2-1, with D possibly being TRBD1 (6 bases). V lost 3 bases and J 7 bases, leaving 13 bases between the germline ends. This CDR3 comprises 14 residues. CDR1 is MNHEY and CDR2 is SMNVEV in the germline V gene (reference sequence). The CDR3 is CASSFIGGPNEQFF. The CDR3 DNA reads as TGTGCCAGCAGTTTCATTGGGGGCCCGAATGAGCAGTTCTTC.

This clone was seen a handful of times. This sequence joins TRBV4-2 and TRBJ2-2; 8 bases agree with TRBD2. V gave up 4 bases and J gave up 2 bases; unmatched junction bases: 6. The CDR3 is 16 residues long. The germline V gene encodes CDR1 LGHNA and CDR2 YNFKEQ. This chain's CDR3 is CASSPIAGTNTGELFF. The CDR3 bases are TGTGCCAGCAGCCCGATAGCGGGGACTAACACCGGGGAGCTGTTTTTT.

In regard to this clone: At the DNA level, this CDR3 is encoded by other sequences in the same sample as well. The CDR3 DNA is TGTGCCAGTAGCCCCAGACTAGCGGGAGCTTACGAGCAGTACTTC. Protein product: CASSPRLAGAYEQYF. The chain carries TRBV19 and TRBJ2-7; 12 bases map to TRBD2. Germline trimming cut 6 bases from V and 4 bases from J; bases unmatched to any gene: 7. This CDR3 contains 15 residues. Germline CDR1 reads LNHDA; CDR2 reads SQIVND (reference sequence).

The chain's CDR3 is CASSLDPGVETQYF. The CDR3 bases are TGTGCCAGCAGCTTAGATCCGGGAGTAGAGACCCAGTACTTC. The chain couples TRBV11-2 to TRBJ2-5; D is perhaps TRBD2 (6 bases). V was clipped by 0 bases and J by 4 bases, with 9 bases between them. The germline CDR1 and CDR2 sequences are SGHAT and FQNNGV. The CDR3 is 14 residues long. The full variable domain, with the rest looked up from reference TRBV11-2 and TRBJ2-5, is EAGVAQSPRYKIIEKRQSVAFWCNPISGHATLYWYQQILGQGPKLLIQFQNNGVVDDSQLPKDRFSAERLKGVDSTLKIQPAKLEDSAVYLCASSLDPGVETQYFGPGTRLLVL.

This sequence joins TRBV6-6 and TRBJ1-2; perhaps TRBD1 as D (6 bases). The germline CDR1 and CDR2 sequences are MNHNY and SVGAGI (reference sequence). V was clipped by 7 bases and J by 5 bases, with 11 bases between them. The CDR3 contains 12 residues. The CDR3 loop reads CASTLGAYGYTF. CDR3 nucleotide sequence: TGTGCCAGCACCCTGGGGGCGTATGGCTACACCTTC.

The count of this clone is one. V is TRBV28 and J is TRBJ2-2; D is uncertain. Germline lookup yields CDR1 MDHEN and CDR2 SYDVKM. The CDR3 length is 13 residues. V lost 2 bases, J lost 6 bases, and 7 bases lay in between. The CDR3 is CASSLPPPGELFF. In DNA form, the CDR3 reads TGTGCCAGCAGTTTACCGCCACCCGGGGAGCTGTTTTTT.

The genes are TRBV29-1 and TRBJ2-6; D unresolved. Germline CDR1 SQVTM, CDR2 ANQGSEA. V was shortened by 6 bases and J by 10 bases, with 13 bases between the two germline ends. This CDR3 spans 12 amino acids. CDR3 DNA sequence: TGCAGCGTCAAAGAAGGGTGGAACGTCCTGACTTTC. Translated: CSVKEGWNVLTF.

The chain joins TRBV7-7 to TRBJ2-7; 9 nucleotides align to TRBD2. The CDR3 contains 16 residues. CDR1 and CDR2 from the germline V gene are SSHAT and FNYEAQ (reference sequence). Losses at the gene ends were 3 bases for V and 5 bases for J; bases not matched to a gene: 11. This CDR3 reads CASSLGSSGSGHEQYF. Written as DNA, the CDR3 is TGTGCCAGCAGCTTGGGGAGTAGCGGGAGCGGCCACGAGCAGTACTTC.

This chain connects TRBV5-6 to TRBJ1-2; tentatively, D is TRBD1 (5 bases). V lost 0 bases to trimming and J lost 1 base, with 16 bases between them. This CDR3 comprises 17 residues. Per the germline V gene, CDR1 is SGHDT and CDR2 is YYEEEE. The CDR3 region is CASSLAVGTEDNYGYTF. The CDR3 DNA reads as TGTGCCAGCAGCTTGGCCGTGGGGACGGAAGATAACTATGGCTACACCTTC.

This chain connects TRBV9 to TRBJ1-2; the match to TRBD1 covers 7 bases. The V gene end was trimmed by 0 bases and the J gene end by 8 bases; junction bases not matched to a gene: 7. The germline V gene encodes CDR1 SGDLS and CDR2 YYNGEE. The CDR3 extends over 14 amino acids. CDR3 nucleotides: TGTGCCAGCAGCGTAGAACAGGGGAACTGGGGCTACACCTTC. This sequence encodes CASSVEQGNWGYTF.

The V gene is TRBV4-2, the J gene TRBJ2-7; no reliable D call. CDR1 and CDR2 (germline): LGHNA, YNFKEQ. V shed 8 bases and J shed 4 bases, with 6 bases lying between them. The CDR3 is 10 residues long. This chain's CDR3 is CASAGYEQYF. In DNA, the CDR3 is TGTGCCAGCGCCGGTTACGAGCAGTACTTC.

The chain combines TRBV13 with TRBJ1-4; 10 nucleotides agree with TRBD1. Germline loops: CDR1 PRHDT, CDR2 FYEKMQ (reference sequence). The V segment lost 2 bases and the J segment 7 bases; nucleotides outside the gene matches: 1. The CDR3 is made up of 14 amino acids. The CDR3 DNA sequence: TGTGCCAGCAGCTTAAGGACAGGGGGTGAAAAACTGTTTTTT. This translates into CASSLRTGGEKLFF. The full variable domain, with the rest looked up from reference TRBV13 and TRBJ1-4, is AAGVIQSPRHLIKEKRETATLKCYPIPRHDTVYWYQQGPGQDPQFLISFYEKMQSDKGSIPDRFSAQQFSDYHSELNMSSLELGDSALYFCASSLRTGGEKLFFGSGTQLSVL.

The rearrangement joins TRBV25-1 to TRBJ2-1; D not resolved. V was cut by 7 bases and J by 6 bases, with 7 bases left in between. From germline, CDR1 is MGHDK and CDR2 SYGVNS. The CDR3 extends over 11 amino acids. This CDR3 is CASTWGNEQFF. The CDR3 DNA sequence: TGTGCCAGCACTTGGGGCAATGAGCAGTTCTTC. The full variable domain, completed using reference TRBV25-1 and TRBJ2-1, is EADIYQTPRYLVIGTGKKITLECSQTMGHDKMYWYQQDPGMELHLIHYSYGVNSTEKGDLSSESTVSRIRTEHFPLTLESARPSHTSQYLCASTWGNEQFFGPGTRLTVL.

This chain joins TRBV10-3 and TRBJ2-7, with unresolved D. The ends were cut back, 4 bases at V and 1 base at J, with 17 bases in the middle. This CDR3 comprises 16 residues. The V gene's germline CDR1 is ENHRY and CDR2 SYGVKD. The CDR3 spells CAISGKDRATSYEQYF. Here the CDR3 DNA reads TGTGCCATCAGTGGAAAGGACCGGGCCACGTCCTACGAGCAGTACTTC.

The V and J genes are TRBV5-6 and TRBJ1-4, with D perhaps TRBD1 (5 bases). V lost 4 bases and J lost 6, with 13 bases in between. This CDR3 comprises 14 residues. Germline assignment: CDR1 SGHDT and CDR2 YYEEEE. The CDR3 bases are TGTGCCAGCAGCACCGGGGCGGGATATGAAAAACTGTTTTTT. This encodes CASSTGAGYEKLFF.

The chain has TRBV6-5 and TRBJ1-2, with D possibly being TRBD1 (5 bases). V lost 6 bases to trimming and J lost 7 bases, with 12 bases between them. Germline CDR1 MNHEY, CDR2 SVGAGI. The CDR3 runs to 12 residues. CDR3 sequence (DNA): TGTGCCAGCAGGTCCGGGACGGTTGGCTACACCTTC. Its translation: CASRSGTVGYTF.

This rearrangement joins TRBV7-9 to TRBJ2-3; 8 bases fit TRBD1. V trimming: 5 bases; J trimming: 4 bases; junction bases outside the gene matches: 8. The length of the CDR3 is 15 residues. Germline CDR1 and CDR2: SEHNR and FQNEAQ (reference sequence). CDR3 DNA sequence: TGTGCCAGCAGCCAGACAGGGGTGTCTGCAGATACGCAGTATTTT. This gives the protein CASSQTGVSADTQYF.

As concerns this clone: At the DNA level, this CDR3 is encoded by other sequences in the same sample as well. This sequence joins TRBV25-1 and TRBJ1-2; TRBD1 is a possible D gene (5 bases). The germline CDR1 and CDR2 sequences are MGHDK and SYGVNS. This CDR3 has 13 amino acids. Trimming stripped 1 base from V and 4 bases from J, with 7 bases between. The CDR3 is CASSESGTYGYTF. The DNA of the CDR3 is TGTGCCAGCAGTGAATCCGGGACCTATGGCTACACCTTC.

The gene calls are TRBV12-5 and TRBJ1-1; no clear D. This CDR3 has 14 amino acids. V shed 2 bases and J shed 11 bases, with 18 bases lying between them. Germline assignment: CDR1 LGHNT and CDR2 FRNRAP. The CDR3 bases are TGTGCTAGTGGTTTGTCAAGACTCCCTCAGGAGGCTTTCTTT. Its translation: CASGLSRLPQEAFF.

CDR3 residues: CASSPEAQDEQFF. The CDR3 DNA sequence: TGTGCCAGCAGCCCCGAGGCCCAGGATGAGCAGTTCTTC. V and J are TRBV7-9 and TRBJ2-1; D ambiguous. Germline loops: CDR1 SEHNR, CDR2 FQNEAQ (reference sequence). Trimming removed 5 bases at V and 8 bases at J, with 13 bases between. The CDR3 has 13 amino acids.

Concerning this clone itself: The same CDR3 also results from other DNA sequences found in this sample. CDR3 in amino acids: CSVGGLSYNEQFF. The DNA of the CDR3 is TGCAGCGTTGGGGGACTGAGCTACAATGAGCAGTTCTTC. The chain combines TRBV29-1 with TRBJ2-1, with TRBD2 as a possible D gene (6 bases). Per germline, CDR1 SQVTM and CDR2 ANQGSEA. V shed 4 bases and J shed 3 bases, with 10 bases lying between them. CDR3 length equals 13 residues.

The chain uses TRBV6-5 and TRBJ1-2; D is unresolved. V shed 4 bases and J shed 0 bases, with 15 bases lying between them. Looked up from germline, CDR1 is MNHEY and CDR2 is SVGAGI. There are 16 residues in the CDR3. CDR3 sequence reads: CASSWGTRATNYGYTF. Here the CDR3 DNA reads TGTGCCAGCAGTTGGGGTACCCGGGCTACTAACTATGGCTACACCTTC.

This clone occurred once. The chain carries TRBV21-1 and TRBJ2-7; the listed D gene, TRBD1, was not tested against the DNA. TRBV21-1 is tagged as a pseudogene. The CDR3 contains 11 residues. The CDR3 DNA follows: TGTGCCAGCAGCAATACAGGGCCCCAGTACTTC. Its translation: CASSNTGPQYF.

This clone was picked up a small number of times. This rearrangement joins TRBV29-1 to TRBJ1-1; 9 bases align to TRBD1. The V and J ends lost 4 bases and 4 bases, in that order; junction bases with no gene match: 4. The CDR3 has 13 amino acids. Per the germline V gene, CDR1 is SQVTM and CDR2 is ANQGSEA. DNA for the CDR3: TGCAGCGTTGCAACAGGGGGCCGCACTGAAGCTTTCTTT. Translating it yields CSVATGGRTEAFF.

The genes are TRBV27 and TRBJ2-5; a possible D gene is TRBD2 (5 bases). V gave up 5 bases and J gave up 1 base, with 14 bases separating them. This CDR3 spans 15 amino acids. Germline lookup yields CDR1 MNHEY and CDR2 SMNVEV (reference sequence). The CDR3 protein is CASSGLGGLQETQYF. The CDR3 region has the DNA TGTGCCAGCAGTGGACTTGGCGGGCTCCAAGAGACCCAGTACTTC.

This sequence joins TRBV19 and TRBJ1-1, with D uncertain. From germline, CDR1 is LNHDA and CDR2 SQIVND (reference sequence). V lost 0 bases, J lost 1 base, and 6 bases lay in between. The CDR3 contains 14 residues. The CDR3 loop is CASSIDGRNTEAFF. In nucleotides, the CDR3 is TGTGCCAGTAGTATAGATGGCAGGAACACTGAAGCTTTCTTT. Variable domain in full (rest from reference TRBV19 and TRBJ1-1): DGGITQSPKYLFRKEGQNVTLSCEQNLNHDAMYWYRQDPGQGLRLIYYSQIVNDFQKGDIAEGYSVSREKKESFPLTVTSAQKNPTAFYLCASSIDGRNTEAFFGQGTRLTVV.